The rows below give T cell receptor beta chains drawn from one sample of a study of monozygotic twins with inflammatory bowel disease. Reanalyzing the 5' RACE reads, TCRdb keeps one entry per CDR3 protein, without DNA. The ten most abundant clones cover about 2.6% of a sample with about 450,000 distinct CDR3 sequences. Sequencing was carried out using blood. The receptors stem from a human donor with ulcerative colitis or Crohn's disease, or a healthy co-twin of an affected twin (not recorded which). CDR3s include the opening cysteine and the closing phenylalanine or tryptophan.

16 | TRBJ1-5 | TRBV18 | CASSPPGVGTYQPQHF
13 | TRBJ2-5 | TRBV5-1 | CASSRSEEETQYF
17 | TRBJ2-1 | TRBV21-1 | CASSKGEPQGSYNEQFF
14 | TRBJ1-1 | TRBV10-2 | CASRDGQFWAEAFF
13 | TRBJ2-3 | TRBV4-2 | CASSQDITDTQYF
15 | TRBJ1-2 | TRBV27 | CASSLFPGTGNGYTF
14 | TRBJ2-7 | TRBV9 | CASSVDSHSYEQYF
14 | TRBJ2-1 | TRBV7-3 | CASSYTSGNNDQFF
16 | TRBJ2-1 | TRBV4-3 | CASSQDANLNYNEQFF
15 | TRBJ2-3 | TRBV29-1 | CSLAWGISGTDTQYF
13 | TRBJ1-2 | TRBV5-4 | CASSRQSNYGYTF
14 | TRBJ1-1 | TRBV7-2 | CASSLLQGGTEAFF
15 | TRBJ2-1 | TRBV7-2 | CASSLRAARDNEQFF
14 | TRBJ2-2 | TRBV10-3 | CAINPQPSTGELFF
16 | TRBJ1-1 | TRBV28 | CASTLPPRGQGTEAFF
13 | TRBJ2-2 | TRBV19 | CASSDRFTGELFF
14 | TRBJ1-1 | TRBV7-9 | CASSADREGGEAFF